This TCR beta chain was observed in a study of blood T cell repertoires in COVID-19. Study-wide context: There were acute and convalescent COVID-19 samples, and they came from the United States, Italy and Spain. The analysed material was cDNA or gDNA that came from T cells, B-cell-depleted T cells, or PBMCs.

Per the original methods: Amplifying reference gene primers gave estimates of nucleated cell counts. TCRdb keeps only in-frame clones here, not all; method: immunoSEQ multiplex PCR. The V and J calls and clone size are taken from that table; D and trimming were inferred from the DNA. The top ten clones hold roughly 2.3% of a sample with approximately 150,000 clones, approximately 80% of them seen once. The TCR sequence derives from a man aged 65 to 85 with acute or convalescent COVID-19. Sequenced sample: peripheral blood.

CDR3 DNA: TGTGCCAGCAGTTTATCGGCGGGTGAAAAACTGTTTTTT. Residues: CASSLSAGEKLFF. J is TRBJ1-4 and V is TRBV27, with D uncertain. Germline V CDR1 and CDR2: MNHEY, SMNVEV (reference sequence). The length of the CDR3 is 13 residues. Trimming stripped 0 bases from V and 7 bases from J, with 6 bases between.